The next 28 T cell receptor beta chains were all read from a single sample in a study of blood T cell repertoires in COVID-19. Repertoires were generated with immunoSEQ multiplex PCR, while TCRdb's copy carries only in-frame clones and drops some. The sample has about 280,000 clones, roughly 89% seen once. The source material was peripheral blood. Every receptor here comes from a middle-aged man with acute or convalescent COVID-19.

The chain joins TRBV5-1 to TRBJ2-5; TRBD2 matches 15 bases. The CDR3 runs to 17 residues. J gave up 1 base and V 4 bases, and 5 bases lay outside the gene matches. Germline V gene sequence: CDR1 SGHRS, CDR2 YFSETQ. The CDR3 is CASSKGLAGGFQETQYF. For the CDR3, the DNA is TGCGCCAGCAGCAAGGGACTAGCGGGGGGATTCCAAGAGACCCAGTACTTC.

The J gene is TRBJ1-6, the V gene TRBV5-4; 10 bases match TRBD1. The germline V gene has CDR1 SGHNT and CDR2 YYREEE (reference sequence). The CDR3 length is 14 residues. Losses at the gene ends were 5 bases for V and 9 bases for J; bases not matched to a gene: 5. CDR3 DNA: TGTGCCAGCAGGGCCGGACAGGGGGGTTCACCCCTCCACTTT. It translates to CASRAGQGGSPLHF.

The chain is built from TRBV13 and TRBJ2-7; D is uncertain. CDR1 is PRHDT, CDR2 FYEKMQ, per germline (reference sequence). There are 15 residues in the CDR3. Trimming stripped 0 bases from V and 2 bases from J, with 11 bases between. This CDR3 is CASSLGGGHTYEQYF. The DNA for the CDR3 is TGTGCCAGCAGCTTAGGTGGTGGCCATACCTACGAGCAGTACTTC.

The rearrangement uses TRBV7-2 and TRBJ2-2; 9 positions agree with TRBD1. The CDR3 has 18 amino acids. Trimming cost V 2 bases and J 2 bases; bases outside gene matches: 9. Germline CDR1 reads SGHTA; CDR2 reads FQGNSA. In nucleotides, the CDR3 is TGTGCCAGCAGCTTAACCTTTGGGACAGGGATCAACACCGGGGAGCTGTTTTTT. Residues: CASSLTFGTGINTGELFF.

This sequence joins TRBV13 and TRBJ2-6; no reliable D call. The CDR3 has 15 amino acids. Germline V CDR1 and CDR2: PRHDT, FYEKMQ (reference sequence). The ends were cut back, 5 bases at V and 5 bases at J, with 13 bases in the middle. The CDR3 bases are TGTGCCAGCAGCGCTGCAGAAAGTCGGGCCAACGTCCTGACTTTC. Residues: CASSAAESRANVLTF.

The V gene is TRBV2, the J gene TRBJ2-7, with TRBD2 matching 11 bases. The CDR3 is 15 residues long. J gave up 6 bases and V 6 bases, and 10 bases lay outside the gene matches. Germline values: CDR1 SNHLY, CDR2 FYNNEI. CDR3 nucleotides: TGTGCCAGCAGCCCTACTAGCGGGGGCTACGGCGAGCAGTACTTC. Its translation: CASSPTSGGYGEQYF.

The gene calls are TRBV7-9 and TRBJ1-2; D gene ambiguous. The CDR3 spans 10 residues. Germline loops: CDR1 SEHNR, CDR2 FQNEAQ (reference sequence). Trimming took 5 bases from V and 11 from J, leaving 9 bases between them. CDR3 coding DNA: TGTGCCAGCAGCCCCCATAGTTACACCTTC. Its protein is CASSPHSYTF.

The chain's CDR3 is CASGGSLGNTIYF. The CDR3 DNA is TGTGCCAGCGGCGGGAGCCTAGGAAACACCATATATTTT. The chain uses TRBV11-2 and TRBJ1-3; D unresolved. CDR3 length: 13 amino acids. Germline V gives CDR1 SGHAT, CDR2 FQNNGV. V gave up 8 bases and J gave up 4 bases, with 12 bases separating them. Combining the CDR3 with reference TRBV11-2 and TRBJ1-3 gives the whole variable domain EAGVAQSPRYKIIEKRQSVAFWCNPISGHATLYWYQQILGQGPKLLIQFQNNGVVDDSQLPKDRFSAERLKGVDSTLKIQPAKLEDSAVYLCASGGSLGNTIYFGEGSWLTVV.

The CDR3 nucleotides read TGTGCCAGCAGCCCAAATCAAGAGACCCAGTACTTC. Residues: CASSPNQETQYF. This chain links TRBV11-3 with TRBJ2-5; the D is unclear. The CDR3 length is 12 residues. Trimming removed 5 bases at V and 2 bases at J, with 6 bases between. CDR1 is SGHNT, CDR2 YENEEA, per germline.

The chain carries TRBV14 and TRBJ2-1; D is perhaps TRBD2 (7 bases). The CDR3 is 17 amino acids. The germline V and J ends were trimmed by 4 bases and 6 bases, with 22 bases remaining between them. CDR1 and CDR2 (germline): SGHDN, FVKESK. The CDR3 region has the DNA TGTGCCAGCAGCCCCTTAAGGGGACGGGGGGCGCCCAATGAGCAGTTCTTC. This gives the protein CASSPLRGRGAPNEQFF.

The chain is built from TRBV18 and TRBJ1-5; D is uncertain. V was trimmed by 3 bases and J by 4 bases, leaving 7 bases between them. The CDR3 totals 13 residues. Germline V gene data show CDR1 as KGHSH and CDR2 as LQKENI. The CDR3 protein is CASSPSPNQPQHF. DNA for the CDR3: TGTGCCAGCTCACCTTCTCCTAATCAGCCCCAGCATTTT.

This chain joins TRBV5-4 and TRBJ2-3; no reliable D call. Trimming removed 0 bases from V and 5 bases from J, with 7 bases in between. Germline CDR1 reads SGHNT; CDR2 reads YYREEE (reference sequence). CDR3 length: 13 residues. The DNA of the CDR3 is TGTGCCAGCAGCTTGGAATGGAGAGATACGCAGTATTTT. Its translation is CASSLEWRDTQYF.

V gene TRBV5-1 combines with J gene TRBJ2-2, with a possible D match to TRBD2 (5 bases). The V gene's germline CDR1 is SGHRS and CDR2 YFSETQ. The CDR3 totals 12 residues. V was clipped by 3 bases and J by 7 bases, with 7 bases between them. The DNA of the CDR3 is TGCGCCAGCAGCTATAGCGACGGGGAGCTGTTTTTT. Translating gives CASSYSDGELFF.

This chain links TRBV5-5 with TRBJ2-3; 7 bases fit TRBD1. Germline V gene lookup returns CDR1 SGHKS and CDR2 YYEKEE (reference sequence). V dropped 0 bases and J dropped 4; count of bases not matched to a gene: 11. The CDR3 is 17 amino acids. The CDR3 DNA reads as TGTGCCAGCAGCTTGGAGCCCCAGGGGGTGATAGCAGATACGCAGTATTTT. It translates to CASSLEPQGVIADTQYF.

The chain links TRBV30 to TRBJ1-6, with TRBD1 as a possible D gene (6 bases). This CDR3 has 15 residues. CDR1 and CDR2 (germline): GTSNPN, SVGIG (reference sequence). Deletions cut 2 bases from V and 4 bases from J, with 12 bases between. The CDR3 DNA follows: TGTGCCTGGAGTCTAAGACAGGCTTATAATTCACCCCTCCACTTT. This sequence encodes CAWSLRQAYNSPLHF.

This chain connects TRBV5-4 to TRBJ1-1, with 7 positions matching TRBD1. The V gene's germline CDR1 is SGHNT and CDR2 YYREEE (reference sequence). The CDR3 contains 16 residues. Unmatched junction bases numbered 11, after V lost 4 bases and J lost 2 bases. The CDR3 nucleotides read TGTGCCAGCAGCACCTCAGGGGGGTTACTAAACACTGAAGCTTTCTTT. Translating gives CASSTSGGLLNTEAFF. Variable domain in full (rest from reference TRBV5-4 and TRBJ1-1): ETGVTQSPTHLIKTRGQQVTLRCSSQSGHNTVSWYQQALGQGPQFIFQYYREEENGRGNFPPRFSGLQFPNYSSELNVNALELDDSALYLCASSTSGGLLNTEAFFGQGTRLTVV.

The chain joins TRBV5-1 to TRBJ1-2; tentatively, D is TRBD1 (5 bases). The germline CDR1 and CDR2 sequences are SGHRS and YFSETQ. V was clipped by 5 bases and J by 4 bases, with 18 bases between them. This CDR3 comprises 15 residues. The CDR3 loop reads CASSQIPGQFYGYTF. CDR3 nucleotide sequence: TGCGCCAGCAGTCAGATCCCAGGGCAGTTCTATGGCTACACCTTC.

The sample holds a few counts of this clone. The V call is TRBV9, the J call TRBJ1-6; D possibly corresponds to TRBD1 (5 bases). This CDR3 spans 13 amino acids. V lost 4 bases and J 9 bases, leaving 11 bases between the germline ends. CDR1 and CDR2 (germline): SGDLS, YYNGEE. CDR3 loop: CASSPQGFSPLHF. Written as DNA, the CDR3 is TGTGCCAGCAGCCCCCAGGGTTTTTCACCCCTCCACTTT.

V usage is TRBV5-1 and J usage is TRBJ2-1, with D perhaps matching TRBD2 (5 bases). The V gene lost 3 bases and the J gene lost 4 bases, with 17 bases spanning the gap. Germline values: CDR1 SGHRS, CDR2 YFSETQ. This CDR3 has 16 residues. The DNA of the CDR3 is TGCGCCAGCAGCTGGAAGCTTAGGACTCAGTACAATGAGCAGTTCTTC. Encoded protein: CASSWKLRTQYNEQFF.

V usage is TRBV7-9 and J usage is TRBJ2-5; 9 nucleotides align to TRBD1. Germline trimming cut 8 bases from V and 5 bases from J; bases unmatched to any gene: 9. The CDR3 covers 14 residues. Germline-derived CDR1 and CDR2 are SEHNR and FQNEAQ (reference sequence). CDR3 DNA: TGTGCCAGCCCGCCGGGGACAGGGCAGGAGACCCAGTACTTC. Residues: CASPPGTGQETQYF.

The chain is built from TRBV18 and TRBJ1-3; D ambiguous. Germline V gives CDR1 KGHSH, CDR2 LQKENI. This CDR3 spans 16 amino acids. The V end was cut by 1 base, the J end by 0 bases, with 10 bases between. CDR3 nucleotide sequence: TGTGCCAGCTCACCACTGGACGGAGGCTCTGGAAACACCATATATTTT. Protein: CASSPLDGGSGNTIYF.

The J gene is TRBJ2-7, the V gene TRBV6-2 or TRBV6-3; 7 bases line up with TRBD1. CDR3 length: 13 amino acids. V shed 6 bases and J 1 base; nucleotides not matched to a gene: 3. Looked up from germline, CDR1 is MNHEY and CDR2 is SVGEGT. This chain's CDR3 is CASSLRGSYEQYF. CDR3 in DNA: TGTGCCAGCAGCCTCAGGGGGTCCTACGAGCAGTACTTC.

The V and J genes are TRBV7-9 and TRBJ1-2; 7 bases fit TRBD1. V lost 5 bases to trimming and J lost 2 bases; unmatched junction nucleotides: 5. From germline, CDR1 is SEHNR and CDR2 FQNEAQ (reference sequence). This CDR3 comprises 14 residues. This CDR3 is CASSQKGGNYGYTF. The CDR3 DNA is TGTGCCAGCAGCCAGAAAGGGGGCAACTATGGCTACACCTTC.

The chain employs TRBV2 and TRBJ1-2; D is undetermined. Trimming took off 8 bases at V and 4 bases at J, with 8 bases between the two ends. The CDR3 sequence is 11 residues long. The germline V gene encodes CDR1 SNHLY and CDR2 FYNNEI. The DNA of the CDR3 is TGTGCCAGCGGGGAGAGCTATGGCTACACCTTC. Translating it yields CASGESYGYTF.

The V and J genes are TRBV19 and TRBJ2-2, with D uncertain. The V end was cut by 4 bases, the J end by 2 bases, with 14 bases between. This CDR3 is built from 16 residues. Germline values: CDR1 LNHDA, CDR2 SQIVND (reference sequence). The CDR3 DNA reads as TGTGCCAGTAGTACCCCCGTAAGCCCAAACACCGGGGAGCTGTTTTTT. Protein sequence: CASSTPVSPNTGELFF.

In this sample, this clone turned up a few times. This chain links TRBV6-5 with TRBJ2-5; 8 positions match TRBD2. V lost 5 bases, J lost 7 bases, and 9 bases stayed unmatched. This CDR3 has 14 amino acids. Germline V gene sequence: CDR1 MNHEY, CDR2 SVGAGI. The CDR3 protein is CASSPSGGRGTQYF. The CDR3 region has the DNA TGTGCCAGCAGTCCCTCGGGGGGGCGAGGGACCCAGTACTTC.

The rearrangement joins TRBV5-4 to TRBJ1-2, with D possibly TRBD1 on 5 matching bases. CDR3 size: 17 residues. Germline CDR1 is SGHNT and CDR2 is YYREEE (reference sequence). V shed 3 bases and J shed 4 bases, with 22 bases lying between them. CDR3 DNA sequence: TGTGCCAGCAGCTCGGGGGACTTCCTGGGGCTTAGCTATGGCTACACCTTC. It yields the protein CASSSGDFLGLSYGYTF.

This clone was recorded only once. The gene calls are TRBV5-6 and TRBJ2-3; D is ambiguous. This CDR3 comprises 15 residues. Trimming left V 3 bases short and J 0 bases short, with 11 bases between. Germline values: CDR1 SGHDT, CDR2 YYEEEE. The CDR3 sequence is CASSSLVISTDTQYF. The CDR3 nucleotides read TGTGCCAGCAGCTCCTTAGTGATTAGCACAGATACGCAGTATTTT.